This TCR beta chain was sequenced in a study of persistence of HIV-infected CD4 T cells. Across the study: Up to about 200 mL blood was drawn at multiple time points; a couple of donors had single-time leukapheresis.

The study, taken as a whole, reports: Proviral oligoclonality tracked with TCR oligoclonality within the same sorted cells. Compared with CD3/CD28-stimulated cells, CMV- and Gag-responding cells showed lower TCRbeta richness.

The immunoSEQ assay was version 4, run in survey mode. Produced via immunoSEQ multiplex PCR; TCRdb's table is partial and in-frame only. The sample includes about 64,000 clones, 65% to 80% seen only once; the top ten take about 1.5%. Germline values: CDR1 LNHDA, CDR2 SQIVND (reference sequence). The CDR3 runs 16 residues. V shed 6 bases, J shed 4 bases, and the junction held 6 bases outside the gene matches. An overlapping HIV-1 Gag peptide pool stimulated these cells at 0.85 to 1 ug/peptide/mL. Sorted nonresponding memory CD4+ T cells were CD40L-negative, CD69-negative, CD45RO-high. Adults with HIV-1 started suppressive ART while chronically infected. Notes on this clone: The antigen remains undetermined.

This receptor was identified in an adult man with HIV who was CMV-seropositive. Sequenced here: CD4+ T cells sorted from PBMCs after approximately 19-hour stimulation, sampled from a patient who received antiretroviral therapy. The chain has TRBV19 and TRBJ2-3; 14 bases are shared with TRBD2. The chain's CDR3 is CASSPRLAGGSDTQYF. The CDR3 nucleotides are TGTGCCAGTAGCCCCCGACTAGCGGGGGGGTCAGATACGCAGTATTTT.